These 3 T cell receptor beta chains came from one sample sequenced in a study of blood T cell repertoires in COVID-19. This table comes from immunoSEQ multiplex PCR, and its TCRdb copy is limited to in-frame clones, with some not included. Here the sample spans approximately 150,000 clones, approximately 88% being singletons. The specimen sequenced was peripheral blood. The receptors derive from a human donor in a cohort sampled during active COVID-19.

The chain links TRBV18 to TRBJ2-7, with D possibly TRBD2 on 6 matching bases. Per the germline V gene, CDR1 is KGHSH and CDR2 is LQKENI. The length of the CDR3 is 14 residues. Trimming removed 3 bases from V and 2 bases from J, with 11 bases in between. CDR3 in DNA: TGTGCCAGCTCACCGGGACTGAGAACCTACGAGCAGTACTTC. Translating gives CASSPGLRTYEQYF.

V gene TRBV18 combines with J gene TRBJ1-6; the D gene is possibly TRBD1 (6 bases). Trimming shortened V by 5 bases and J by 7 bases, and 12 bases separated the two germline ends. This CDR3 contains 14 residues. Germline CDR1 reads KGHSH; CDR2 reads LQKENI. CDR3 bases: TGTGCCAGCTCATACCGGGACATCAATTCACCCCTCCACTTT. Translated, it gives CASSYRDINSPLHF.

The chain has TRBV29-1 and TRBJ1-1; tentative D call: TRBD1 (6 bases). V was pared by 5 bases and J by 6 bases, with 19 bases between. Germline V gene lookup returns CDR1 SQVTM and CDR2 ANQGSEA. The CDR3 extends over 14 amino acids. Here the CDR3 reads CSVKKTGRVPEAFF. The CDR3 region has the DNA TGCAGCGTTAAGAAGACAGGTCGAGTCCCTGAAGCTTTCTTT. The full variable domain, with the rest looked up from reference TRBV29-1 and TRBJ1-1, is SAVISQKPSRDICQRGTSLTIQCQVDSQVTMMFWYRQQPGQSLTLIATANQGSEATYESGFVIDKFPISRPNLTFSTLTVSNMSPEDSSIYLCSVKKTGRVPEAFFGQGTRLTVV.